Listed here are 32 T cell receptor beta chains from one sample, sequenced in a study of blood T cell repertoires in COVID-19. The table came from immunoSEQ multiplex PCR; TCRdb's copy has only in-frame clones and leaves some out. This table holds 150,000 to 200,000 clones, approximately 87% found once. Sequencing input: peripheral blood. Receptor source: a young man with active or convalescent COVID-19.

In the case of this clone: A read error may produce the germline difference seen at one junction end. The rearrangement uses TRBV23-1 and TRBJ2-2, with D possibly matching TRBD1 (5 bases). TRBV23-1 is noted as an ORF with a role that remains uncertain. This CDR3 has 17 residues. The CDR3 sequence: CASSHIPQGWATAELFF. The CDR3 coding sequence is TGCGCCAGCAGTCACATCCCCCAGGGCTGGGCCACCGCGGAGCTGTTTTTT.

V usage is TRBV7-9 and J usage is TRBJ1-1; unclear D gene. The V end lost 1 base, the J end lost 10 bases, and 10 bases lay between the germline ends. The CDR3 runs to 12 residues. Per the germline V gene, CDR1 is SEHNR and CDR2 is FQNEAQ (reference sequence). The CDR3 spells CASSLGPGGAFF. In DNA, the CDR3 is TGTGCCAGCAGCTTAGGGCCAGGAGGAGCTTTCTTT.

J is TRBJ2-2 and V is TRBV30; 7 bases align to TRBD2. CDR3 length equals 14 residues. Germline V gene lookup returns CDR1 GTSNPN and CDR2 SVGIG (reference sequence). J gave up 4 bases and V 3 bases, and 5 bases lay outside the gene matches. CDR3 region: CAWRGGKGTGELFF. As DNA, the CDR3 is TGTGCCTGGAGGGGAGGGAAGGGCACCGGGGAGCTGTTTTTT.

The rearrangement joins TRBV7-9 to TRBJ2-7; TRBD1 aligns across 11 bases. V shed 5 bases and J 6 bases; nucleotides not matched to a gene: 9. The CDR3 covers 15 residues. Germline V gene lookup returns CDR1 SEHNR and CDR2 FQNEAQ (reference sequence). CDR3 nucleotides: TGTGCCAGCAGCCACGGACAGGGGGCATCTGGCGAGCAGTACTTC. Amino acids: CASSHGQGASGEQYF.

The chain combines TRBV7-2 with TRBJ2-7; 11 positions match TRBD1. The CDR3 extends over 16 amino acids. The V gene end was trimmed by 5 bases and the J gene end by 0 bases; junction bases not matched to a gene: 6. The germline V gene has CDR1 SGHTA and CDR2 FQGNSA. CDR3 DNA: TGTGCCAGCAGCGGGAGGACAGGGGGCATCTCCTACGAGCAGTACGTC. This encodes CASSGRTGGISYEQYV.

The chain employs TRBV5-5 and TRBJ2-7; D unresolved. The CDR3 length is 12 residues. Germline CDR1 reads SGHKS; CDR2 reads YYEKEE (reference sequence). V gave up 3 bases and J gave up 4 bases, with 8 bases separating them. DNA for the CDR3: TGTGCCAGCAGCTCCAACGGGTACGAGCAGTACGTC. This encodes CASSSNGYEQYV.

This sequence joins TRBV2 and TRBJ2-4; 8 bases map to TRBD2. This CDR3 has 14 residues. V lost 7 bases, J lost 4 bases, and 6 bases stayed unmatched. CDR1 is SNHLY, CDR2 FYNNEI, per germline. The CDR3 DNA follows: TGTGCCAGCACACGTCCGGGAGGGAAAAACATTCAGTACTTC. This gives the protein CASTRPGGKNIQYF.

The V and J genes are TRBV11-2 and TRBJ2-4; TRBD1 aligns across 7 bases. After removal of 5 bases from V and 4 bases from J, the junction contained 8 bases not matched to a gene. The CDR3 covers 15 residues. Germline V gives CDR1 SGHAT, CDR2 FQNNGV. The CDR3 reads CASSLHPGQKNIQYF. The CDR3 DNA reads TGTGCCAGCAGCCTCCACCCGGGACAGAAAAACATTCAGTACTTC.

J is TRBJ2-6 and V is TRBV5-4; D not certain. The CDR3 has 15 amino acids. Germline CDR1 reads SGHNT; CDR2 reads YYREEE (reference sequence). The V and J ends lost 7 bases and 0 bases respectively, with 11 bases between them. CDR3 residues: CASVRWHSGANVLTF. In nucleotides, the CDR3 is TGTGCCAGCGTCCGTTGGCACTCTGGGGCCAACGTCCTGACTTTC.

DNA of the CDR3: TGTGCCAGTAGTATACGCAGGGGAACTAATGAAAAACTGTTTTTT. It is translated as CASSIRRGTNEKLFF. The gene calls are TRBV19 and TRBJ1-4; weak D call: TRBD1 (6 bases). CDR1 is LNHDA and CDR2 is SQIVND in the germline V gene (reference sequence). The CDR3 spans 15 residues. V lost 2 bases and J lost 1, with 8 bases in between.

The chain is built from TRBV19 and TRBJ1-1; 8 bases map to TRBD1. This CDR3 is built from 14 residues. The trim removed 4 bases at V and 1 base at J, leaving 2 bases unmatched. The germline CDR1 and CDR2 sequences are LNHDA and SQIVND (reference sequence). CDR3 amino acids: CASSNRGRNTEAFF. The CDR3, as DNA: TGTGCCAGTAGTAACAGGGGGAGGAACACTGAAGCTTTCTTT. Full variable domain (remainder filled in from reference TRBV19 and TRBJ1-1): DGGITQSPKYLFRKEGQNVTLSCEQNLNHDAMYWYRQDPGQGLRLIYYSQIVNDFQKGDIAEGYSVSREKKESFPLTVTSAQKNPTAFYLCASSNRGRNTEAFFGQGTRLTVV.

V usage is TRBV7-2 and J usage is TRBJ1-1; 7 nucleotides agree with TRBD1. Germline lookup yields CDR1 SGHTA and CDR2 FQGNSA. Trimming cost V 1 base and J 7 bases; bases outside gene matches: 3. This CDR3 contains 13 residues. The CDR3, as DNA: TGTGCCAGCAGCTTAGAGGGACAGCTTGAAGCTTTCTTT. As protein: CASSLEGQLEAFF.

The rearrangement links TRBV5-6 to TRBJ1-2, with a possible D match to TRBD1 (6 bases). Germline V gene sequence: CDR1 SGHDT, CDR2 YYEEEE. The germline V and J ends were trimmed by 4 bases and 4 bases, with 14 bases remaining between them. This CDR3 comprises 14 residues. For the CDR3, the DNA is TGTGCCAGCAGCACCCTACAGGGTCCCTATGGCTACACCTTC. Protein sequence: CASSTLQGPYGYTF.

The chain employs TRBV6-5 and TRBJ1-3, with TRBD1 matching 7 bases. Trimming removed 5 bases from V and 2 bases from J; junction bases left unmatched: 0. Germline lookup yields CDR1 MNHEY and CDR2 SVGAGI. CDR3 length: 13 residues. The CDR3 bases are TGTGCCAGCAGTACAGGGGCTGGAAACACCATATATTTT. It codes for CASSTGAGNTIYF.

This clone was detected only once. The V gene is TRBV24-1, the J gene TRBJ2-2; 11 bases are shared with TRBD2. From germline, CDR1 is KGHDR and CDR2 SFDVKD. Losses at the gene ends were 4 bases for V and 6 bases for J; bases not matched to a gene: 3. There are 15 residues in the CDR3. The CDR3 region is CATSETSGRAGELFF. CDR3 coding DNA: TGTGCCACCAGTGAAACTAGCGGGAGAGCCGGGGAGCTGTTTTTT.

The genes are TRBV7-8 and TRBJ2-1; 10 bases align to TRBD2. The germline V gene encodes CDR1 SGHVS and CDR2 FQNEAQ. J gave up 0 bases and V 3 bases, and 14 bases lay outside the gene matches. CDR3 length: 20 residues. The CDR3 DNA follows: TGTGCCAGCAGCTTCGGAACTAGCGGGACTTACGCTAGCTCCTACAATGAGCAGTTCTTC. Its protein product is CASSFGTSGTYASSYNEQFF. The full variable domain, rest sourced from reference TRBV7-8 and TRBJ2-1, is GAGVSQSPRYKVAKRGQDVALRCDPISGHVSLFWYQQALGQGPEFLTYFQNEAQLDKSGLPSDRFFAERPEGSVSTLKIQRTQQEDSAVYLCASSFGTSGTYASSYNEQFFGPGTRLTVL.

The chain couples TRBV5-4 to TRBJ2-5; 10 bases align to TRBD2. Trimming cost V 0 bases and J 7 bases; bases outside gene matches: 15. The CDR3 sequence is 18 residues long. CDR1 and CDR2 (germline): SGHNT, YYREEE (reference sequence). The CDR3 coding sequence is TGTGCCAGCAGCTTGGACCCTTCGGGGAGCGGGGGGGTCATGACCCAGTACTTC. Translated: CASSLDPSGSGGVMTQYF.

CDR3 loop: CASSSAYATNEKLFF. The CDR3 DNA follows: TGCGCCAGCAGCTCCGCCTATGCAACTAATGAAAAACTGTTTTTT. J is TRBJ1-4 and V is TRBV5-1; no clear D gene. The V gene lost 3 bases and the J gene lost 0 bases, with 9 bases spanning the gap. This CDR3 is built from 15 residues. Per the germline V gene, CDR1 is SGHRS and CDR2 is YFSETQ.

The rearrangement uses TRBV4-3 and TRBJ1-4; D is undetermined. With 3 bases removed from V and 5 bases from J, the gap between germline ends came to 13 bases. This CDR3 comprises 15 residues. Germline lookup yields CDR1 LGHNA and CDR2 YSLEER. This CDR3 reads CASSQEGVGNEKLFF. The CDR3 DNA reads as TGCGCCAGCAGCCAGGAGGGAGTCGGGAATGAAAAACTGTTTTTT.

The table lists this clone with a count of one. The V call is TRBV11-3, the J call TRBJ2-2, with 8 bases identical to TRBD1. Germline loops: CDR1 SGHNT, CDR2 YENEEA. This CDR3 comprises 15 residues. V lost 4 bases to trimming and J lost 1 base; unmatched junction nucleotides: 2. The CDR3 sequence is CASSWGQENTGELFF. DNA for the CDR3: TGTGCCAGCAGCTGGGGACAGGAGAACACCGGGGAGCTGTTTTTT.

The chain has TRBV24-1 and TRBJ2-3, with 9 bases fitting TRBD2. The CDR3 is 16 residues long. The V segment lost 3 bases and the J segment 6 bases; nucleotides outside the gene matches: 9. Germline CDR1 and CDR2: KGHDR and SFDVKD. DNA for the CDR3: TGTGCCACCAGTGATGTAGCGGGAGTTGACACGGATACGCAGTATTTT. It yields the protein CATSDVAGVDTDTQYF.

The rearrangement links TRBV6-5 to TRBJ2-7; 7 nucleotides line up with TRBD1. Germline loops: CDR1 MNHEY, CDR2 SVGAGI. The CDR3 is 13 residues long. The junction had 5 bases not matched to a gene; V was cut back by 3 bases and J by 6 bases. The chain's CDR3 is CASSYQQGFEQYV. The CDR3 region has the DNA TGTGCCAGCAGTTATCAACAGGGGTTCGAGCAGTACGTC.

J is TRBJ2-1 and V is TRBV7-9; no clear D. This CDR3 spans 15 amino acids. CDR1 and CDR2 (germline): SEHNR, FQNEAQ (reference sequence). V was clipped by 3 bases and J by 6 bases, with 15 bases between them. The CDR3 bases are TGTGCCAGCAGCTTGGAGCGTTTCTACGGCAATGAGCAGTTCTTC. Its protein is CASSLERFYGNEQFF.

The sample holds one count of this clone. The V call is TRBV13, the J call TRBJ2-7; 11 nucleotides align to TRBD2. This CDR3 is 16 amino acids long. Germline values: CDR1 PRHDT, CDR2 FYEKMQ (reference sequence). V lost 3 bases, J lost 2 bases, and 6 bases stayed unmatched. CDR3 nucleotide sequence: TGTGCCAGCAGCTTCACTAGCGGGGGCCATCCCTACGAGCAGTACGTC. Translation: CASSFTSGGHPYEQYV.

The chain has TRBV5-8 and TRBJ1-5; weak D call: TRBD1 (6 bases). The V gene lost 1 base and the J gene lost 7 bases, with 12 bases spanning the gap. Germline V CDR1 and CDR2: SGHTS, YDEGEE. The CDR3 runs to 14 residues. The CDR3 DNA reads as TGTGCCAGCAGCTTGAGGGGGGGAGGGCAGCCCCAGCATTTT. Its translation: CASSLRGGGQPQHF.

The V and J genes are TRBV10-3 and TRBJ2-3; 7 bases line up with TRBD2. The CDR3 loop spans 14 amino acids. The germline gives CDR1 ENHRY, CDR2 SYGVKD. Unmatched junction bases numbered 7, after V lost 10 bases and J lost 0 bases. This CDR3 is CATSSSGSTDTQYF. As DNA, the CDR3 is TGTGCCACCTCTTCTAGCGGTAGCACAGATACGCAGTATTTT.

The V and J genes are TRBV6-5 and TRBJ1-1; 7 positions match TRBD1. The CDR3 runs 13 residues. Germline V gives CDR1 MNHEY, CDR2 SVGAGI. V shed 3 bases, J shed 9 bases, and the junction held 7 bases outside the gene matches. CDR3 amino acids: CASSYPGTEQAFF. DNA of the CDR3: TGTGCCAGCAGTTATCCCGGGACAGAGCAAGCTTTCTTT.

V is TRBV7-2 and J is TRBJ2-3; 8 bases are a match to TRBD1. This CDR3 is 15 amino acids long. CDR1 and CDR2 from the germline V gene are SGHTA and FQGNSA. The V and J ends lost 2 bases and 3 bases, in that order; junction bases with no gene match: 4. CDR3 coding DNA: TGTGCCAGCAGCTTAAGGGGACAGGTGACAGATACGCAGTATTTT. This sequence encodes CASSLRGQVTDTQYF.

The chain combines TRBV19 with TRBJ1-5; the D gene is possibly TRBD1 (5 bases). This CDR3 contains 14 residues. Germline CDR1 is LNHDA and CDR2 is SQIVND (reference sequence). V lost 6 bases and J lost 4, with 13 bases in between. The CDR3 DNA sequence: TGTGCCAGTAGGTTACCCCAGGGAAATCAGCCCCAGCATTTT. This gives the protein CASRLPQGNQPQHF. The variable domain in full, with the rest retrieved from reference TRBV19 and TRBJ1-5, is DGGITQSPKYLFRKEGQNVTLSCEQNLNHDAMYWYRQDPGQGLRLIYYSQIVNDFQKGDIAEGYSVSREKKESFPLTVTSAQKNPTAFYLCASRLPQGNQPQHFGDGTRLSIL.

This chain connects TRBV27 to TRBJ1-2, with 7 nucleotides matching TRBD1. V lost 6 bases, J lost 6 bases, and 10 bases stayed unmatched. The CDR3 sequence is 14 residues long. Germline V gives CDR1 MNHEY, CDR2 SMNVEV (reference sequence). CDR3: CASSPSGTANGYTF. The DNA of the CDR3 is TGTGCCAGCAGCCCCTCAGGGACAGCTAATGGCTACACCTTC.

V and J are TRBV6-5 and TRBJ2-1; 10 nucleotides match TRBD2. Looked up from germline, CDR1 is MNHEY and CDR2 is SVGAGI. This CDR3 is 15 amino acids long. J gave up 4 bases and V 7 bases, and 7 bases lay outside the gene matches. The CDR3 protein is CASTPSGGDYNEQFF. The CDR3 DNA follows: TGTGCCAGCACCCCAAGCGGGGGGGATTACAATGAGCAGTTCTTC.

The chain recombines TRBV7-3 with TRBJ1-2, with TRBD1 matching over 7 bases. The CDR3 is 13 residues long. V lost 5 bases to trimming and J lost 7 bases; unmatched junction nucleotides: 7. Germline loops: CDR1 SGHTA, CDR2 FQGTGA. The CDR3 loop reads CASSIRQGGGYTF. CDR3 in DNA: TGTGCCAGCAGCATTAGACAGGGAGGTGGCTACACCTTC. The whole variable domain, remainder taken from reference TRBV7-3 and TRBJ1-2, is GAGVSQTPSNKVTEKGKYVELRCDPISGHTALYWYRQSLGQGPEFLIYFQGTGAADDSGLPNDRFFAVRPEGSVSTLKIQRTERGDSAVYLCASSIRQGGGYTFGSGTRLTVV.